This TCR beta chain was sequenced for a study of cytomegalovirus exposure and HLA in healthy donors. CDR1 and CDR2 (germline): SGHKS, YYEKEE (reference sequence). This CDR3 contains 14 residues. Between the trimmed V and J ends, which lost 4 bases and 3 bases, there was a span of 13 bases. PCR involved 60 Vbeta and 13 Jbeta primers. Measured with immunoSEQ multiplex PCR; TCRdb has only the in-frame clones, and not every one. There are about 160,000 clones in the sample; 65% to 85% occur only once, and 6.3% lies in the top ten. V and J are TRBV5-5 and TRBJ1-1, with D possibly matching TRBD1 (6 bases). The TCR originated in a male donor in good health and CMV-seropositive. Sequencing was done on a sample of PBMCs. Here the CDR3 DNA reads TGTGCCAGCAGCCGAGGGGGGGAGCACACTGAAGCTTTCTTT. Translating it yields CASSRGGEHTEAFF.